This T cell receptor beta chain is from a study of blood T cell repertoires in COVID-19. Study overall: The United States, Italy and Spain were the sources of the acute and convalescent COVID-19 samples. Sources were T cells, B-cell-depleted T cells, or PBMCs; the material itself was cDNA or gDNA.

Cohort allocation depended upon clinical history that participants reported. The CDR3 covers 18 residues. Trimming at V came to 4 bases and at J to 0 bases, leaving 12 bases not matched to a gene. CDR1 is MDHEN and CDR2 is SYDVKM in the germline V gene. Produced via immunoSEQ multiplex PCR; TCRdb's table is partial and in-frame only. The sample contains about 200,000 clones, around 81% of which appear only once. The source material was PBMCs or T cells enriched from blood (not recorded which). The J gene is TRBJ2-3, the V gene TRBV28; 8 bases agree with TRBD1. The TCR comes from a man aged 40-49 years who had recovered from COVID-19. Here the CDR3 reads CASSWDRTGRTSTDTQYF. CDR3 coding DNA: TGTGCCAGCAGTTGGGATAGGACAGGGCGAACTAGCACAGATACGCAGTATTTT.